This T cell receptor (beta chain) stems from a study of blood T cell repertoires in COVID-19. Study-level information: Sample material is recorded as cDNA or gDNA derived from T cells, B-cell-depleted T cells, or PBMCs.

Germline V gene data show CDR1 as MNHNY and CDR2 as SVGAGI (reference sequence). The length of the CDR3 is 14 residues. The V end was cut by 10 bases, the J end by 8 bases, with 20 bases between. How the authors handled the data: Reference gene primer amplification gave estimated nucleated cell counts. Clones were read by immunoSEQ multiplex PCR, and TCRdb kept only the in-frame ones, dropping some. That table is the source of V, J and clone size, and D and trimming were worked out from the DNA. This sample has almost 95,000 clones, with around 90% found just once. In Seattle, patients joined the study during active infection and were tracked longitudinally.

Sequenced sample: peripheral blood. The clonotype comes from a woman aged 55-69 years with COVID-19, enrolled during active disease. The V and J genes are TRBV6-6 and TRBJ1-4, with D perhaps TRBD1 (6 bases). The CDR3 reads CATRRTGFGEKLFF. The CDR3 bases are TGTGCCACGAGGCGCACAGGGTTCGGGGAAAAACTGTTTTTT.